The 19 T cell receptor beta chains in this list originate from one sample, sequenced in a study of blood T cell repertoires in COVID-19. TCRdb's copy holds only in-frame clones and misses some; the assay was immunoSEQ multiplex PCR. There are 300,000 to 450,000 clones in the sample; around 90% occur only once, and 3.5% to 4% lies in the top ten. The sequencing input was peripheral blood. The receptor source for this set is a woman aged 55-69 years with COVID-19, enrolled during active disease.

This chain links TRBV2 with TRBJ1-2; 7 bases are a match to TRBD1. Germline V CDR1 and CDR2: SNHLY, FYNNEI. This CDR3 is built from 15 residues. V dropped 4 bases and J dropped 5; count of bases not matched to a gene: 10. The CDR3 reads CASSAEGTAIYGYTF. Here the CDR3 DNA reads TGTGCCAGCAGTGCTGAAGGGACAGCTATTTATGGCTACACCTTC.

For the CDR3, the DNA is TGTGCCAGCAGCTTGGGATCGACAGGGGGCATTACGGTGAACACTGAAGCTTTCTTT. Encoded protein: CASSLGSTGGITVNTEAFF. The chain is built from TRBV5-5 and TRBJ1-1, with 10 nucleotides matching TRBD1. The trim removed 0 bases at V and 0 bases at J, leaving 11 bases unmatched. The CDR3 covers 19 residues. The germline V gene has CDR1 SGHKS and CDR2 YYEKEE (reference sequence). The full variable domain, with the rest looked up from reference TRBV5-5 and TRBJ1-1, is DAGVTQSPTHLIKTRGQQVTLRCSPISGHKSVSWYQQVLGQGPQFIFQYYEKEERGRGNFPDRFSARQFPNYSSELNVNALLLGDSALYLCASSLGSTGGITVNTEAFFGQGTRLTVV.

This chain links TRBV3-1 (or the pseudogene TRBV3-2) with TRBJ2-1; 12 bases agree with TRBD2. This CDR3 has 14 amino acids. The ends lost 7 bases at V and 7 bases at J; junction bases unmatched: 5. CDR1 LGHDT and CDR2 YNNKEL come from the germline V gene (reference sequence). DNA for the CDR3: TGTGCCAGCACTAGCGGGGGGGCCGGTAATGAGCAGTTCTTC. This codes for CASTSGGAGNEQFF.

This clone was detected only a few times. The J gene is TRBJ1-3, the V gene TRBV7-8; tentatively, D is TRBD1 (6 bases). Per the germline V gene, CDR1 is SGHVS and CDR2 is FQNEAQ. The CDR3 is 12 amino acids. V dropped 2 bases and J dropped 8 bases, with 7 bases sitting between them. CDR3 amino acids: CASSLKGDTIYF. The CDR3 DNA reads TGTGCCAGCAGCTTAAAGGGGGACACCATATATTTT. Drawing the rest from reference TRBV7-8 and TRBJ1-3, the complete variable domain is GAGVSQSPRYKVAKRGQDVALRCDPISGHVSLFWYQQALGQGPEFLTYFQNEAQLDKSGLPSDRFFAERPEGSVSTLKIQRTQQEDSAVYLCASSLKGDTIYFGEGSWLTVV.

The rearrangement links TRBV15 to TRBJ1-1, with D possibly matching TRBD1 (5 bases). The CDR3 is made up of 14 amino acids. The germline V and J ends were trimmed by 0 bases and 5 bases, with 10 bases remaining between them. Germline values: CDR1 LNHNV, CDR2 YYDKDF (reference sequence). In DNA form, the CDR3 reads TGTGCCACCAGCAGAGATAATGGGGGGACTGAAGCTTTCTTT. Amino acids: CATSRDNGGTEAFF.

This clone was recorded once. This chain joins TRBV19 and TRBJ1-5, with D perhaps TRBD1 (5 bases). V gave up 3 bases and J gave up 5 bases, with 8 bases separating them. CDR1 is LNHDA, CDR2 SQIVND, per germline (reference sequence). CDR3 length equals 13 residues. The CDR3 sequence is CASSIGTYQPQHF. CDR3 nucleotide sequence: TGTGCCAGTAGTATTGGGACTTATCAGCCCCAGCATTTT.

The V gene is TRBV7-8, the J gene TRBJ1-2; D may be TRBD1 (5 bases). V was trimmed by 2 bases and J by 2 bases, leaving 12 bases between them. This CDR3 has 15 residues. Germline CDR1 SGHVS, CDR2 FQNEAQ. The CDR3: CASSLSQGQNYGYTF. CDR3 DNA sequence: TGTGCCAGCAGCTTAAGTCAGGGCCAGAACTATGGCTACACCTTC.

This rearrangement joins TRBV7-2 to TRBJ1-1; D ambiguous. The germline V and J ends were trimmed by 5 bases and 5 bases, with 15 bases remaining between them. The CDR3 is 14 residues long. CDR1 is SGHTA, CDR2 FQGNSA, per germline. The CDR3 DNA sequence: TGTGCCAGCAGCCTTATGGGAGGACTGACTGAAGCTTTCTTT. It yields the protein CASSLMGGLTEAFF.

V and J are TRBV5-4 and TRBJ2-5, with 12 bases fitting TRBD2. Germline V gene lookup returns CDR1 SGHNT and CDR2 YYREEE (reference sequence). V lost 2 bases to trimming and J lost 1 base; unmatched junction nucleotides: 3. The CDR3 runs to 16 residues. The CDR3, as DNA: TGTGCCAGCAGCTTACTAGCGGGGGGATTCCAAGAGACCCAGTACTTC. This gives the protein CASSLLAGGFQETQYF.

This clone is a singleton in its sample. V is TRBV6-2 or TRBV6-3 and J is TRBJ2-2, with D tentatively TRBD1 (5 bases). The germline V gene encodes CDR1 MNHEY and CDR2 SVGEGT. V was trimmed by 5 bases and J by 5 bases, leaving 18 bases between them. This CDR3 spans 16 amino acids. The CDR3 region has the DNA TGTGCCAGCAGTATCAGGGCCACCAGGCGGACCGGGGAGCTGTTTTTT. It specifies CASSIRATRRTGELFF.

V usage is TRBV6-2 or TRBV6-3 and J usage is TRBJ2-3, with 13 nucleotides matching TRBD2. The V segment lost 4 bases and the J segment 9 bases; nucleotides outside the gene matches: 4. The CDR3 spans 14 residues. CDR1 and CDR2 (germline): MNHEY, SVGEGT. DNA of the CDR3: TGTGCCAGCAGTTTAGGACTAGCGGGAGACACGCAGTATTTT. It codes for CASSLGLAGDTQYF.

This chain uses TRBV5-1 with TRBJ1-6; D remains unclear. Trimming left V 0 bases short and J 5 bases short, with 6 bases between. Germline V gives CDR1 SGHRS, CDR2 YFSETQ. The CDR3 has 14 amino acids. DNA of the CDR3: TGCGCCAGCAGCTTGGGCCCAGATAATTCACCCCTCCACTTT. Its translation is CASSLGPDNSPLHF. Supplemented by reference TRBV5-1 and TRBJ1-6, the full variable domain reads KAGVTQTPRYLIKTRGQQVTLSCSPISGHRSVSWYQQTPGQGLQFLFEYFSETQRNKGNFPGRFSGRQFSNSRSEMNVSTLELGDSALYLCASSLGPDNSPLHFGNGTRLTVT.

This CDR3 reads CASSLWPQETQYF. DNA of the CDR3: TGTGCCAGCAGCTTGTGGCCCCAAGAGACCCAGTACTTC. The J gene is TRBJ2-5, the V gene TRBV7-3; D remains ambiguous. The CDR3 has 13 amino acids. The ends were cut back, 3 bases at V and 1 base at J, with 6 bases in the middle. From germline, CDR1 is SGHTA and CDR2 FQGTGA.

The V and J genes are TRBV18 and TRBJ1-5, with 7 nucleotides matching TRBD1. CDR1 is KGHSH, CDR2 LQKENI, per germline. The CDR3 sequence is 18 residues long. Trimming took 3 bases from V and 2 from J; bases not matched to a gene: 13. This CDR3 reads CASSPLTLSGTGNQPQHF. CDR3 coding DNA: TGTGCCAGCTCACCGCTAACTTTATCCGGGACAGGCAATCAGCCCCAGCATTTT.

The chain couples TRBV5-4 to TRBJ1-2, with a weak D call TRBD1 (5 bases). Germline values: CDR1 SGHNT, CDR2 YYREEE (reference sequence). CDR3 length: 14 residues. V lost 1 base and J 4 bases, leaving 11 bases between the germline ends. The CDR3: CASSLRRGGYGYTF. CDR3 coding DNA: TGTGCCAGCAGCTTGCGGAGGGGCGGCTATGGCTACACCTTC. The full variable domain, with the rest looked up from reference TRBV5-4 and TRBJ1-2, is ETGVTQSPTHLIKTRGQQVTLRCSSQSGHNTVSWYQQALGQGPQFIFQYYREEENGRGNFPPRFSGLQFPNYSSELNVNALELDDSALYLCASSLRRGGYGYTFGSGTRLTVV.

The chain links TRBV6-5 to TRBJ1-5, with TRBD1 matching 11 bases. The CDR3 totals 15 residues. Germline V lookup: CDR1 MNHEY, CDR2 SVGAGI. V trimming: 7 bases; J trimming: 6 bases; junction bases outside the gene matches: 8. CDR3 protein: CASTGTGGFGQPQHF. The CDR3 DNA is TGTGCCAGCACCGGGACAGGGGGATTTGGTCAGCCCCAGCATTTT.

The chain couples TRBV2 to TRBJ1-1; the match to TRBD1 covers 7 bases. The V gene end was trimmed by 6 bases and the J gene end by 0 bases; junction bases not matched to a gene: 7. The CDR3 loop spans 15 amino acids. Looked up from germline, CDR1 is SNHLY and CDR2 is FYNNEI. The CDR3 is CASSSTGTMNTEAFF. The CDR3 DNA reads TGTGCCAGCAGCTCGACAGGGACCATGAACACTGAAGCTTTCTTT.

This chain joins TRBV5-5 and TRBJ2-7; D possibly corresponds to TRBD1 (6 bases). V was clipped by 3 bases and J by 0 bases, with 19 bases between them. Per the germline V gene, CDR1 is SGHKS and CDR2 is YYEKEE (reference sequence). CDR3 length equals 17 residues. CDR3: CASSSKGRQVYSYEQYF. CDR3 coding DNA: TGTGCCAGCAGCTCCAAAGGGAGACAGGTTTACTCCTACGAGCAGTACTTC.

V usage is TRBV5-1 and J usage is TRBJ2-1; 9 nucleotides agree with TRBD1. Unmatched junction bases numbered 9, after V lost 4 bases and J lost 10 bases. Germline V gives CDR1 SGHRS, CDR2 YFSETQ. The length of the CDR3 is 14 residues. DNA for the CDR3: TGCGCCAGCAGCAGCAGGACAGGGGAAGGCGAGCAGTTCTTC. This translates into CASSSRTGEGEQFF.